The 21 T cell receptor beta chains below all came from one sample that was sequenced in a study of T-cell memory formation after mild COVID-19 (dated by TCRdb to 2020 to 2023). Libraries were constructed by 5' RACE. Sequencing took place on an Illumina NovaSeq 6000. The public reads were reanalyzed by TCRdb: fastp trimming at Q25, MiXCR alignment, in-frame beta chains only. Rows are combined by CDR3 protein, so each entry shows the most common genes and DNA. Present in this sample are fewer than 550,000 distinct CDR3 sequences, roughly 20% of which were seen just once. The ten largest clones capture 7.5% to 10% of the sample. Sequencing input: PBMCs or a T cell subset sorted from them (not recorded which). Receptors were obtained from an adult woman who had mild COVID-19 (a few samples of this study predate the infection). The sample titles of this study are shuffled in the database, so cell type and time point are left out; the donor was told from shared clones.

This clonotype was counted a few times. The DNA for the CDR3 is TGTGCCAGCAGTTTAGCGTCGCACACTGAAGCTTTCTTT. Residues: CASSLASHTEAFF. The chain recombines TRBV27 with TRBJ1-1; D gene unclear. Germline loops: CDR1 MNHEY, CDR2 SMNVEV (reference sequence). The CDR3 is 13 amino acids. Between the trimmed V and J ends, which lost 2 bases and 3 bases, there was a span of 7 bases.

This clonotype was picked up a small number of times. V usage is TRBV18 and J usage is TRBJ1-6, with no clear D. The CDR3 runs to 13 residues. V gave up 5 bases and J gave up 7 bases, with 9 bases separating them. Germline V CDR1 and CDR2: KGHSH, LQKENI. CDR3 DNA: TGTGCCAGCTCAGAGCCCGAGAATTCACCCCTCCACTTT. It is translated as CASSEPENSPLHF.

The chain is built from TRBV4-1 and TRBJ1-4, with a possible D match to TRBD1 (6 bases). Germline V CDR1 and CDR2: MGHRA, YSYEKL. Trimming removed 1 base from V and 8 bases from J, with 20 bases in between. CDR3 size: 17 residues. CDR3 amino acids: CASSQALRTEAREKLFF. The DNA of the CDR3 is TGCGCCAGCAGCCAAGCGTTAAGGACAGAGGCACGGGAAAAACTGTTTTTT.

This clonotype occurred many times. The chain carries TRBV29-1 and TRBJ2-7; the match to TRBD1 covers 8 bases. Germline V gives CDR1 SQVTM, CDR2 ANQGSEA. This CDR3 has 13 residues. Unmatched junction bases numbered 6, after V lost 6 bases and J lost 2 bases. The CDR3 here is CSVRQGRAYEQYF. DNA for the CDR3: TGCAGCGTCAGACAGGGGAGAGCCTACGAGCAGTACTTC.

The CDR3: CASSSRNPGSYNEQFF. The CDR3 DNA is TGTGCCAGCAGTTCCAGAAACCCGGGCTCCTACAATGAGCAGTTCTTC. The V call is TRBV12-3 or TRBV12-4, the J call TRBJ2-1; D ambiguous. This CDR3 is built from 16 residues. V lost 4 bases to trimming and J lost 0 bases, with 13 bases between them.

This clonotype was counted only a few times. The chain employs TRBV19 and TRBJ1-6; D is perhaps TRBD1 (5 bases). CDR3 length: 13 residues. V lost 3 bases to trimming and J lost 13 bases, with 13 bases between them. Germline V gene lookup returns CDR1 LNHDA and CDR2 SQIVND (reference sequence). The CDR3 region is CASSIPPGVPLHF. As DNA, the CDR3 is TGTGCCAGTAGTATCCCTCCGGGGGTGCCCCTCCACTTT.

This clonotype was found many times. The J gene is TRBJ2-7, the V gene TRBV4-2; 9 nucleotides match TRBD2. The V gene end was trimmed by 4 bases and the J gene end by 2 bases; junction bases not matched to a gene: 6. The CDR3 contains 15 residues. CDR1 and CDR2 from the germline V gene are LGHNA and YNFKEQ. The CDR3 here is CASSPSLAGTYEQYF. The DNA of the CDR3 is TGTGCCAGCAGCCCCTCACTAGCGGGCACCTACGAGCAGTACTTC.

There are a few counts of this clonotype. The V and J genes are TRBV4-2 and TRBJ2-7; D gene uncertain. Trimming stripped 0 bases from V and 2 bases from J, with 8 bases between. The germline CDR1 and CDR2 sequences are LGHNA and YNFKEQ. The CDR3 loop spans 14 amino acids. The CDR3 region has the DNA TGTGCCAGCAGCCAAGATCCAGTGGCCTACGAGCAGTACTTC. It codes for CASSQDPVAYEQYF.

This clonotype came up a few times. The V gene is TRBV3-1, the J gene TRBJ2-2; possibly TRBD2 for D (5 bases). The V end lost 1 base, the J end lost 5 bases, and 20 bases lay between the germline ends. The CDR3 runs 18 residues. Germline lookup yields CDR1 LGHDT and CDR2 YNNKEL (reference sequence). The CDR3: CASSQVGLGAVRTGELFF. The CDR3 coding sequence is TGTGCCAGCAGCCAAGTGGGTCTGGGAGCCGTTCGGACCGGGGAGCTGTTTTTT.

The chain uses TRBV5-4 and TRBJ1-4, with 7 bases matching TRBD1. This CDR3 comprises 16 residues. The V gene's germline CDR1 is SGHNT and CDR2 YYREEE (reference sequence). With 0 bases clipped from V and 10 bases from J, the junction kept 12 bases outside the gene matches. CDR3 amino acids: CASSLDSGTVSGKLFF. DNA of the CDR3: TGTGCCAGCAGCTTGGATTCCGGGACAGTGAGTGGAAAACTGTTTTTT. The variable domain in full, with the rest retrieved from reference TRBV5-4 and TRBJ1-4, is ETGVTQSPTHLIKTRGQQVTLRCSSQSGHNTVSWYQQALGQGPQFIFQYYREEENGRGNFPPRFSGLQFPNYSSELNVNALELDDSALYLCASSLDSGTVSGKLFFGSGTQLSVL.

At least ten counts were recorded for this clonotype. The chain carries TRBV7-6 and TRBJ2-3, with 8 nucleotides matching TRBD2. In germline, CDR1 is SGHVS, CDR2 FNYEAQ. V was pared by 5 bases and J by 0 bases, with 13 bases of the junction left unmatched. The CDR3 loop spans 18 amino acids. CDR3 in DNA: TGTGCCAGCAGCGCGACTAGCACGGGAGGGTTTAGCACAGATACGCAGTATTTT. Residues: CASSATSTGGFSTDTQYF.

The chain combines TRBV10-2 with TRBJ1-5; no reliable D call. CDR1 WSHSY and CDR2 SAAADI come from the germline V gene. V was shortened by 0 bases and J by 2 bases, with 8 bases between the two germline ends. The CDR3 is made up of 15 amino acids. CDR3 region: CASSESSGRNQPQHF. CDR3 nucleotide sequence: TGCGCCAGCAGTGAGTCGTCAGGCCGCAATCAGCCCCAGCATTTT.

This clonotype was seen a handful of times. The rearrangement links TRBV4-1 to TRBJ1-4, with 9 positions matching TRBD1. This CDR3 contains 15 residues. Germline V CDR1 and CDR2: MGHRA, YSYEKL. V gave up 5 bases and J gave up 8 bases; unmatched junction bases: 9. The CDR3 sequence: CASSGTGYEWEKLFF. In nucleotides, the CDR3 is TGCGCCAGCAGCGGGACAGGGTATGAGTGGGAAAAACTGTTTTTT.

The table lists this clonotype with a few counts. The V call is TRBV5-8, the J call TRBJ2-7, with TRBD2 matching over 12 bases. After removal of 4 bases from V and 7 bases from J, the junction contained 9 bases not matched to a gene. CDR1 is SGHTS, CDR2 YDEGEE, per germline. The CDR3 sequence is 15 residues long. CDR3 bases: TGTGCCAGCAGCGCCGGGACTAGCGGGCGGGAAGAGCAGTACTTC. It encodes CASSAGTSGREEQYF.

This clonotype has just a few counts. This sequence joins TRBV7-9 and TRBJ1-1; D may be TRBD1 (5 bases). V lost 5 bases, J lost 0 bases, and 13 bases lay in between. The germline CDR1 and CDR2 sequences are SEHNR and FQNEAQ (reference sequence). The CDR3 sequence is 15 residues long. The CDR3 bases are TGTGCCAGCAGCATGGGGGGGTCACTGAACACTGAAGCTTTCTTT. Amino acids: CASSMGGSLNTEAFF.

J is TRBJ1-1 and V is TRBV7-9; D gene ambiguous. V was pared by 3 bases and J by 3 bases, with 8 bases between. This CDR3 has 13 residues. Germline V gene data show CDR1 as SEHNR and CDR2 as FQNEAQ (reference sequence). CDR3 in DNA: TGTGCCAGCAGCTTTAGGTTGGACACTGAAGCTTTCTTT. Its protein is CASSFRLDTEAFF.

This clonotype was counted a few times. The chain employs TRBV18 and TRBJ2-1, with 7 bases identical to TRBD2. The CDR3 has 15 residues. Germline loops: CDR1 KGHSH, CDR2 LQKENI. With 2 bases clipped from V and 6 bases from J, the junction kept 7 bases outside the gene matches. CDR3 bases: TGTGCCAGCTCACCAGGCACTAGCGAGCGCAATGAGCAGTTCTTC. The encoded protein is CASSPGTSERNEQFF.

The chain links TRBV6-5 to TRBJ1-1; D perhaps matches TRBD1 (6 bases). The CDR3 length is 14 residues. CDR1 MNHEY and CDR2 SVGAGI come from the germline V gene. V lost 4 bases and J 3 bases, leaving 12 bases between the germline ends. CDR3 in amino acids: CASSWGRGYTEAFF. Here the CDR3 DNA reads TGTGCCAGCAGTTGGGGGAGGGGGTACACTGAAGCTTTCTTT.

The chain employs TRBV3-1 and TRBJ1-6; D not certain. Trimming cost V 3 bases and J 0 bases, with 12 bases left between them. The germline V gene has CDR1 LGHDT and CDR2 YNNKEL (reference sequence). CDR3 size: 17 residues. In DNA, the CDR3 is TGTGCCAGCAGCCACGCTTTGGGGAGCTCCTATAATTCACCCCTCCACTTT. This translates into CASSHALGSSYNSPLHF.

This clonotype was observed a handful of times. This chain uses TRBV24-1 with TRBJ2-7; D perhaps matches TRBD1 (6 bases). CDR3 length equals 13 residues. CDR1 KGHDR and CDR2 SFDVKD come from the germline V gene. The V end lost 3 bases, the J end lost 2 bases, and 7 bases lay between the germline ends. The CDR3 loop is CATSDPGAYEQYF. The DNA for the CDR3 is TGTGCCACCAGTGATCCAGGGGCCTACGAGCAGTACTTC.

J is TRBJ2-1 and V is TRBV9; the D call may be TRBD1 or TRBD2 (6 bases each). CDR1 is SGDLS, CDR2 YYNGEE, per germline. V shed 6 bases and J shed 8 bases, with 18 bases lying between them. CDR3 length: 14 residues. Here the CDR3 DNA reads TGTGCCAGCACTTGGCGGGACACCTATGATGAGCAGTTCTTC. Amino acids: CASTWRDTYDEQFF.